The rows below give T cell receptor beta chains drawn from one sample of a study of Ad26.COV2.S vaccination and SARS-CoV-2 variants. The data were produced by immunoSEQ multiplex PCR, yet TCRdb's version contains in-frame clones alone and is incomplete. The repertoire includes around 450,000 clones, roughly 88% of them detected once, and approximately 4.5% sits in the top ten. The specimen comprised peripheral blood, sampled in a trial of Ad26.COV2.S vaccine versus placebo. The receptors here all came from a person aged 18-65 years who received the Ad26.COV2.S COVID-19 vaccine or a placebo. The CDR3 runs from the conserved cysteine through the conserved F or W. Fields, in order: D gene, J gene, V gene, clone size, CDR3 length, CDR3 DNA, CDR3 protein. A D gene is named only where the DNA matches it firmly. Only some rows state a clone size, as once, few, many or a class for expanded clones.

- | TRBJ2-3 | TRBV4-1 | - | 15 | TGCGCCAGCAGCCAAGAACAGGGTGGCACAGATACGCAGTATTTT | CASSQEQGGTDTQYF
- | TRBJ2-5 | TRBV19 | once | 15 | TGTGCCAGTAGTATAGCACTAGGTTCGTCGGAGACCCAGTACTTC | CASSIALGSSETQYF
TRBD1 | TRBJ2-7 | TRBV11-2 | - | 15 | TGTGCCAGCAGCTCAAACAGGGGGCGCCCCTACGAGCAGTACTTC | CASSSNRGRPYEQYF
TRBD2 | TRBJ2-7 | TRBV9 | - | 17 | TGTGCCAGCAGCGTAGACGGGACGGGGACTAGCGGGGACGAGCAGTACTTC | CASSVDGTGTSGDEQYF
- | TRBJ2-1 | TRBV7-3 | - | 13 | TGTGCCAGCAGCTTAGCACTAGCCAATGAGCAGTTCTTC | CASSLALANEQFF
- | TRBJ2-3 | TRBV27 | - | 12 | TGTGCCAGCAGTCACGGACTAGATACGCAGTATTTT | CASSHGLDTQYF
- | TRBJ2-2 | TRBV7-9 | - | 14 | TGTGCCAGCAGCCGCAACGGAGTCGCCGGGGAGCTGTTTTTT | CASSRNGVAGELFF
TRBD1 | TRBJ2-5 | TRBV13 | few | 19 | TGTGCCAGCGCCCTTTCCCAAGGCGCAGGGGGTTTTGTCGAAGAGACCCAGTACTTC | CASALSQGAGGFVEETQYF
TRBD2 | TRBJ2-7 | TRBV6-2/TRBV6-3 | - | 15 | TGTGCCAGCAGTTACTCGGCGGGAGTTGGTTACGAGCAGTACTTC | CASSYSAGVGYEQYF
- | TRBJ1-6 | TRBV12-3/TRBV12-4 | - | 13 | TGTGCCAGCAGTTTAATGTGGACATCACCCCTCCACTTT | CASSLMWTSPLHF
- | TRBJ2-3 | TRBV7-2 | - | 15 | TGTGCCAGCAGCCCAGGTAGCGGACGCACAGATACGCAGTATTTT | CASSPGSGRTDTQYF
- | TRBJ2-3 | TRBV27 | once | 14 | TGTGCCAGCAACGGGGGAGGAGGGACAGATACGCAGTATTTT | CASNGGGGTDTQYF
- | TRBJ1-1 | TRBV29-1 | - | 11 | TGCAGCTACACAAGAGGCGTAGAAGCTTTCTTT | CSYTRGVEAFF
TRBD2 | TRBJ2-7 | TRBV25-1 | - | 14 | TGTGCCAGCAGTGTAGGAGGCGCGGGAGAGCTCAAGTACTTC | CASSVGGAGELKYF
TRBD2 | TRBJ2-7 | TRBV7-2 | - | 13 | TGTGCCAGCAGCTTTGGACTAGGGGACGAGCAGTACTTC | CASSFGLGDEQYF
- | TRBJ2-7 | TRBV6-5 | - | 13 | TGTGCCAGCAACAGACAAAGCTCCTACGAGCAGTACTTC | CASNRQSSYEQYF
TRBD2 | TRBJ2-7 | TRBV19 | - | 15 | TGTGCCAGTAGTAGGAGCGCTAGCGGGACCTACGAGCAGTACTTC | CASSRSASGTYEQYF
- | TRBJ2-7 | TRBV29-1 | - | 11 | TGCAGCGTTGAGGGGGGCAGCGAGCAGTACTTC | CSVEGGSEQYF
TRBD1 | TRBJ2-7 | TRBV18 | - | 15 | TGTGCCAGCACCTCAGGAGACAGGGTCTCCTACGAGCAGTACTTC | CASTSGDRVSYEQYF
- | TRBJ2-7 | TRBV7-2 | once | 13 | TGTGCCAGCAGCTGGGGAGGCCCCTACGAGCAGTACTTC | CASSWGGPYEQYF
- | TRBJ2-7 | TRBV5-5 | - | 13 | TGTGCCAGCAGCTTGTCTGGGGCCTACGAGCAGTACTTC | CASSLSGAYEQYF
- | TRBJ2-7 | TRBV1 | - | 10 | TGCACCAGCTTCTTGGACGAGCAGTACTTC | CTSFLDEQYF
TRBD1 | TRBJ2-1 | TRBV6-2/TRBV6-3 | - | 15 | TGTGCCAGCAGCCGCGCTGGACAGGGGGCCAATGAGCAGTTCTTC | CASSRAGQGANEQFF
- | TRBJ2-7 | TRBV4-3 | - | 16 | TGCGCCAGCAGCCAAGTGGGTGACCCTGGTAGGGGGGAGCAGTACTTC | CASSQVGDPGRGEQYF
TRBD2 | TRBJ2-7 | TRBV28 | once | 18 | TGTGCCAGCAGTTTCCCCAAGTATCAACGCGGGAGTCGGTACGAGCAGTACTTC | CASSFPKYQRGSRYEQYF
- | TRBJ2-3 | TRBV18 | - | 16 | TGTGCCAGCTCACCACTATCGGGGAACACGGGAGATACGCAGTATTTT | CASSPLSGNTGDTQYF
- | TRBJ2-5 | TRBV2 | - | 17 | TGTGCCAGCTGGGGCTCTACTTCCGGGACCAGCAAAGAGACCCAGTACTTC | CASWGSTSGTSKETQYF
- | TRBJ2-5 | TRBV15 | - | 12 | TGTGCCACAGCGAGGGGGCAAGAGACCCAGTACTTC | CATARGQETQYF
- | TRBJ1-5 | TRBV7-8 | - | 15 | TGTGCCAGCAGCTTAGCATCTCGGCGAAATCAGCCCCAGCATTTT | CASSLASRRNQPQHF
- | TRBJ2-7 | TRBV27 | - | 14 | TGTGCCAGCAGTGGCCCTAGCGCCTCCTACGAGCAGTACTTC | CASSGPSASYEQYF
- | TRBJ2-7 | TRBV7-9 | - | 13 | TGTGCCAGCGCCGACCTGGGGCATTACGAGCAGTACTTC | CASADLGHYEQYF
TRBD1 | TRBJ2-1 | TRBV27 | - | 14 | TGTGCCAGCAGAACAGGGGGCTATTACAATGAGCAGTTCTTC | CASRTGGYYNEQFF
- | TRBJ2-2 | TRBV18 | - | 17 | TGTGCCAGCTCACCACTCAGGGGCTCACCTAACACCGGGGAGCTGTTTTTT | CASSPLRGSPNTGELFF
TRBD2 | TRBJ2-4 | TRBV4-2 | - | 17 | TGTGCCAGCAGCCCTTATAAGACTAGCGGGAAGGCTGAGGTTCAGTACTTC | CASSPYKTSGKAEVQYF
TRBD2 | TRBJ2-3 | TRBV11-2 | - | 16 | TGTGCCAGCAGCTTCCGGGGGGTCCCAGGCACAGATACGCAGTATTTT | CASSFRGVPGTDTQYF
- | TRBJ2-2 | TRBV9 | - | 16 | TGTGCCAGCAGCGTAGATGGTAGCGTGAACACCGGGGAGCTGTTTTTT | CASSVDGSVNTGELFF
- | TRBJ2-7 | TRBV19 | - | 14 | TGTGCCAGTAGTCTGGCAGGGGCTACCCACGAGCAGTACTTC | CASSLAGATHEQYF
- | TRBJ1-1 | TRBV28 | - | 13 | TGTGCCAGCAGTTTACGGAAAAACACTGAAGCTTTCTTT | CASSLRKNTEAFF
TRBD2 | TRBJ2-5 | TRBV28 | once | 14 | TGTGCCAGCAGTTCCCAAGCGGGAGCGGAGACCCAGTACTTC | CASSSQAGAETQYF
TRBD1 | TRBJ2-7 | TRBV28 | - | 15 | TGTGCCAGCAGTTTAAGAGGCAGGGGGCAAGACGAGCAGTACTTC | CASSLRGRGQDEQYF
- | TRBJ1-1 | TRBV6-5 | - | 11 | TGTGCCAGCACTCGGGGCACTGAAGCTTTCTTT | CASTRGTEAFF
TRBD2 | TRBJ2-1 | TRBV5-1 | - | 15 | TGCGCCAGCAGCTTACTAGCGGAATCCTACAATGAGCAGTTCTTC | CASSLLAESYNEQFF
TRBD2 | TRBJ2-1 | TRBV10-1 | once | 19 | TGCGCCAGCAGGGGGATCTCTAATAGCGGGAGAAGCGCCTACAATGAGCAGTTCTTC | CASRGISNSGRSAYNEQFF
TRBD1 | TRBJ2-7 | TRBV10-3 | once | 13 | TGTGCCATCAGTGAGAACAGGGGTGATGAGCAGTACTTC | CAISENRGDEQYF
- | TRBJ2-7 | TRBV4-1 | - | 16 | TGCGCCAGCAGCCAAGATTTCATCCGGGGACGGTACGAGCAGTACTTC | CASSQDFIRGRYEQYF
- | TRBJ1-4 | TRBV30 | - | 16 | TGTGCCTGGAGCCTCCCCCCCACAGCAACTAATGAAAAACTGTTTTTT | CAWSLPPTATNEKLFF
- | TRBJ2-1 | TRBV7-9 | - | 14 | TGTGCCAGCGTTGATATCGGGTCGCACAATGAGCAGTTCTTC | CASVDIGSHNEQFF
TRBD2 | TRBJ2-1 | TRBV7-8 | - | 12 | TGTGCCAGCAGCGCAGTAAGCGGGATACTGTTCTTC | CASSAVSGILFF
- | TRBJ2-7 | TRBV29-1 | once | 11 | TGCAGCGTCTTCCGTGACTACGAGCAGTACTTC | CSVFRDYEQYF
- | TRBJ2-2 | TRBV28 | - | 14 | TGTGCCAGCAGCCGCAGGGGATACACCGGGGAGCTGTTTTTT | CASSRRGYTGELFF
- | TRBJ1-6 | TRBV6-1 | - | 16 | TGTGCCAGCAGTGAAGCAGGGCCGGGGAATAATTCACCCCTCCACTTT | CASSEAGPGNNSPLHF
- | TRBJ1-5 | TRBV6-1 | - | 13 | TGTGCCAGCAGTGACCGGACCGTCACGCCCCAGCATTTT | CASSDRTVTPQHF
- | TRBJ2-1 | TRBV19 | few | 14 | TGTGCCAGTAGTATGAAGGGGTGGTACAATGAGCAGTTCTTC | CASSMKGWYNEQFF